The source of this T cell receptor beta chain is a study of early stage breast cancer tumors. Study-wide context: Twelve of the 16 invasive tumors were ER+, PR+ and HER2-.

Points from the study as a whole: Commonly generated sequences made up most enriched TCRB sequences shared between patients. Compared with adjacent normal breast tissue, tumors showed roughly 2.5-fold greater T cell density and higher clonality. Tumor and normal breast were distinguished via blood comparison in about 90% of the 16 patients.

As for this clone: The antigen is undetermined.

Generated by immunoSEQ multiplex PCR, the TCRdb table keeps only in-frame clones and is missing some. The sample yields nearly 70,000 clones, about 85% seen once. Germline-derived CDR1 and CDR2 are LNHDA and SQIVND (reference sequence). Trimming stripped 5 bases from V and 3 bases from J, with 13 bases between. The CDR3 has 14 amino acids. Source material: blood. The chain uses TRBV19 and TRBJ1-1, with a tentative D call TRBD1 (5 bases). This sequence originates from a person aged 40 to 49 with breast cancer. CDR3 in amino acids: CASSPRGIDTEAFF. In DNA form, the CDR3 reads TGTGCCAGTAGTCCTCGGGGCATTGACACTGAAGCTTTCTTT.